Presented here are 14 T cell receptor beta chains from one specimen sequenced in a study of blood T cell repertoires in COVID-19. Assay: immunoSEQ multiplex PCR; the TCRdb copy retains only in-frame clones and omits some. There are 150,000 to 200,000 clones in the sample; approximately 80% occur only once, and roughly 14% lies in the top ten. The sequenced material came from peripheral blood. The source of these receptors is a woman between 65 and 79 years old with COVID-19, enrolled during active disease.

This rearrangement joins TRBV19 to TRBJ1-1; no reliable D call. Trimming pared 3 bases from V and 1 base from J, leaving 18 bases between. The CDR3 is 17 residues long. The germline gives CDR1 LNHDA, CDR2 SQIVND (reference sequence). CDR3 nucleotides: TGTGCCAGTAGTATTTTCCCTCGGAGGGCGGAGAACACTGAAGCTTTCTTT. Protein: CASSIFPRRAENTEAFF.

This clone was detected only a few times. CDR3 in amino acids: CASSPGRQGGYEKLFF. As DNA, the CDR3 is TGCGCCAGCAGCCCCGGGCGACAGGGAGGATATGAAAAACTGTTTTTT. This chain connects TRBV5-1 to TRBJ1-4; TRBD1 matches 7 bases. V lost 4 bases to trimming and J lost 6 bases; unmatched junction nucleotides: 12. This CDR3 comprises 16 residues. Germline V gene data show CDR1 as SGHRS and CDR2 as YFSETQ.

This sequence joins TRBV4-2 and TRBJ1-4; TRBD1 aligns across 9 bases. Germline V lookup: CDR1 LGHNA, CDR2 YNFKEQ. The ends lost 0 bases at V and 5 bases at J; junction bases unmatched: 7. This CDR3 contains 17 residues. DNA for the CDR3: TGTGCCAGCAGCCAAGATCGGCTGGGACAGGGAAATGAAAAACTGTTTTTT. Residues: CASSQDRLGQGNEKLFF.

The CDR3 nucleotides read TGTGCCAGCAGTTACGGGGGACAGGGGAGTCAGCCCCAGCATTTT. Translated, it gives CASSYGGQGSQPQHF. This chain connects TRBV6-6 to TRBJ1-5, with 10 bases matching TRBD1. J was trimmed by 6 bases and V by 2 bases; bases with no gene match: 4. Germline lookup yields CDR1 MNHNY and CDR2 SVGAGI (reference sequence). CDR3 length: 15 amino acids.

This chain uses TRBV2 with TRBJ2-7, with D perhaps TRBD1 (6 bases). The CDR3 has 14 amino acids. V dropped 3 bases and J dropped 2 bases, with 11 bases sitting between them. Germline assignment: CDR1 SNHLY and CDR2 FYNNEI. The CDR3 nucleotides are TGTGCCAGCAGTGAGAACAGGGTGCCCTACGAGCAGTACTTC. Its protein is CASSENRVPYEQYF.

This clone was seen a few times. The rearrangement links TRBV5-1 to TRBJ1-4; D gene uncertain. Germline V gene lookup returns CDR1 SGHRS and CDR2 YFSETQ. The CDR3 extends over 13 amino acids. V was trimmed by 0 bases and J by 6 bases, leaving 6 bases between them. CDR3 DNA sequence: TGCGCCAGCAGCTTGGACCGGTATGAAAAACTGTTTTTT. As protein: CASSLDRYEKLFF.

The chain is built from TRBV4-1 and TRBJ1-4, with 8 bases aligning to TRBD1. Germline V gene sequence: CDR1 MGHRA, CDR2 YSYEKL. The length of the CDR3 is 15 residues. The J segment lost 6 bases and the V segment lost 2 bases, leaving 5 bases of the junction unmatched. CDR3 nucleotides: TGCGCCAGCAGCCAAATGACAGGGGCGGATGAAAAACTGTTTTTT. Translating it yields CASSQMTGADEKLFF.

This clone was seen more than once but under ten times. CDR3 nucleotide sequence: TGCGCCAGCAGTTCAGGGGCTAGCGGGGGGATCAGCACAGATACGCAGTATTTT. It is translated as CASSSGASGGISTDTQYF. The chain is built from TRBV10-1 and TRBJ2-3; 11 nucleotides agree with TRBD2. J gave up 0 bases and V 5 bases, and 10 bases lay outside the gene matches. The germline CDR1 and CDR2 sequences are WNHNN and SYGVQD (reference sequence). The length of the CDR3 is 18 residues.

The chain is built from TRBV4-1 and TRBJ1-2; possible D gene TRBD1, 6 bases. This CDR3 region has 15 residues. The germline V gene encodes CDR1 MGHRA and CDR2 YSYEKL. The V end was cut by 0 bases, the J end by 2 bases, with 10 bases between. CDR3 protein: CASSQDGGRNYGYTF. In nucleotides, the CDR3 is TGCGCCAGCAGCCAAGATGGGGGCAGGAACTATGGCTACACCTTC.

This clone has a handful of counts. V is TRBV10-3 and J is TRBJ2-1, with D maybe TRBD1 (6 bases). The CDR3 consists of 16 residues. Trimming removed 3 bases at V and 0 bases at J, with 12 bases between. Germline CDR1 is ENHRY and CDR2 is SYGVKD. CDR3 amino acids: CAISDPDSSSYNEQFF. CDR3 sequence (DNA): TGTGCCATCAGTGACCCGGACAGCAGCTCCTACAATGAGCAGTTCTTC.

The chain links TRBV11-2 to TRBJ1-6; 9 positions match TRBD1. Trimming took 3 bases from V and 7 from J; bases not matched to a gene: 4. Germline CDR1 SGHAT, CDR2 FQNNGV. CDR3 length: 15 residues. CDR3 region: CASSFAGQGNSPLHF. Here the CDR3 DNA reads TGTGCCAGCAGCTTTGCAGGACAGGGGAATTCACCCCTCCACTTT.

V is TRBV5-1 and J is TRBJ2-7, with D tentatively TRBD1 (6 bases). The ends were cut back, 2 bases at V and 0 bases at J, with 12 bases in the middle. CDR1 SGHRS and CDR2 YFSETQ come from the germline V gene. The CDR3 is 15 residues long. DNA of the CDR3: TGCGCCAGCAGCTTACAGGGTTATTCCTCCTACGAGCAGTACTTC. It yields the protein CASSLQGYSSYEQYF.

This chain joins TRBV28 and TRBJ2-3, with D tentatively TRBD1 (6 bases). Trimming shortened V by 7 bases and J by 2 bases, and 13 bases separated the two germline ends. Germline V gives CDR1 MDHEN, CDR2 SYDVKM. The CDR3 runs to 14 residues. DNA of the CDR3: TGTGCCAGCATCGCGGACAGAGTCACAGATACGCAGTATTTT. Translated: CASIADRVTDTQYF.

The V and J genes are TRBV5-8 and TRBJ1-2, with D possibly matching TRBD1 (6 bases). The CDR3 extends over 13 amino acids. Germline CDR1 is SGHTS and CDR2 is YDEGEE. V dropped 6 bases and J dropped 5 bases, with 14 bases sitting between them. This CDR3 is CASNRRTVYGYTF. The CDR3 DNA sequence: TGTGCCAGCAATCGAAGGACAGTTTATGGCTACACCTTC.